This passage covers 30 T cell receptor beta chains from one sample sequenced in a study of blood T cell repertoires in COVID-19. This table comes from immunoSEQ multiplex PCR, and its TCRdb copy is limited to in-frame clones, with some not included. Here the sample spans about 71,000 clones, roughly 83% being singletons. Sequencing input: peripheral blood. The origin of the receptors is a man in his 70s with acute or convalescent COVID-19.

The J gene is TRBJ1-4, the V gene TRBV7-6; D is perhaps TRBD1 (5 bases). CDR3 length equals 15 residues. Per the germline V gene, CDR1 is SGHVS and CDR2 is FNYEAQ. Trimming left V 4 bases short and J 7 bases short, with 16 bases between. Here the CDR3 reads CASSSGGGKGEKLFF. CDR3 in DNA: TGTGCCAGCAGCTCTGGGGGGGGGAAGGGTGAAAAACTGTTTTTT. Based on the CDR3 plus reference TRBV7-6 and TRBJ1-4, the full variable domain is GAGVSQSPRYKVTKRGQDVALRCDPISGHVSLYWYRQALGQGPEFLTYFNYEAQQDKSGLPNDRFSAERPEGSISTLTIQRTEQRDSAMYRCASSSGGGKGEKLFFGSGTQLSVL.

A single count supports this clone. The chain has TRBV10-3 and TRBJ1-5, with 10 bases identical to TRBD1. CDR1 and CDR2 from the germline V gene are ENHRY and SYGVKD. CDR3 length: 15 residues. V trimming: 6 bases; J trimming: 6 bases; junction bases outside the gene matches: 8. As DNA, the CDR3 is TGTGCCATCAGCCCGGGACAGGGGCCGGTTCAGCCCCAGCATTTT. Translating gives CAISPGQGPVQPQHF.

The chain is built from TRBV27 and TRBJ1-5, with D maybe TRBD1 (5 bases). The V and J ends lost 5 bases and 5 bases respectively, with 13 bases between them. Germline CDR1 MNHEY, CDR2 SMNVEV (reference sequence). The CDR3 runs to 14 residues. This CDR3 is CASSPNDRDQPQHF. The DNA of the CDR3 is TGTGCCAGCAGTCCCAATGACAGAGATCAGCCCCAGCATTTT.

This chain connects TRBV5-8 to TRBJ1-2, with no clear D. Germline lookup yields CDR1 SGHTS and CDR2 YDEGEE. V dropped 3 bases and J dropped 4 bases, with 22 bases sitting between them. The CDR3 contains 17 residues. The CDR3 region is CASSSNVLRSSAYGYTF. DNA for the CDR3: TGTGCCAGCAGCTCAAACGTGCTCAGGTCCTCTGCCTATGGCTACACCTTC.

This sequence joins TRBV24-1 and TRBJ2-1, with a weak D call TRBD1 (6 bases). Germline values: CDR1 KGHDR, CDR2 SFDVKD. This CDR3 region has 12 residues. V was trimmed by 3 bases and J by 10 bases, leaving 9 bases between them. CDR3 sequence: CATSDQGTEQFF. The CDR3 DNA is TGTGCCACCAGTGATCAGGGGACAGAGCAGTTCTTC.

The chain joins TRBV6-5 to TRBJ2-7; TRBD2 is a possible D gene (5 bases). The CDR3 is made up of 15 amino acids. CDR1 and CDR2 (germline): MNHEY, SVGAGI. The germline V and J ends were trimmed by 4 bases and 0 bases, with 13 bases remaining between them. Here the CDR3 reads CASSSLRTPSYEQYF. CDR3 DNA sequence: TGTGCCAGCAGTTCGCTCCGGACTCCCTCCTACGAGCAGTACTTC.

This chain links TRBV15 with TRBJ2-5; tentatively, D is TRBD2 (5 bases). Germline V gene sequence: CDR1 LNHNV, CDR2 YYDKDF (reference sequence). This CDR3 spans 14 amino acids. The germline V and J ends were trimmed by 1 base and 0 bases, with 6 bases remaining between them. The CDR3 protein is CATSRGGNQETQYF. The CDR3 DNA is TGTGCCACCAGCAGAGGAGGGAACCAAGAGACCCAGTACTTC. The entire variable domain, with the rest obtained from reference TRBV15 and TRBJ2-5, is as follows: DAMVIQNPRYQVTQFGKPVTLSCSQTLNHNVMYWYQQKSSQAPKLLFHYYDKDFNNEADTPDNFQSRRPNTSFCFLDIRSPGLGDTAMYLCATSRGGNQETQYFGPGTRLLVL.

This sequence joins TRBV7-3 and TRBJ1-1; TRBD1 aligns across 10 bases. The CDR3 is 13 residues long. Germline V CDR1 and CDR2: SGHTA, FQGTGA. Trimming at V came to 5 bases and at J to 6 bases, leaving 3 bases not matched to a gene. The CDR3 nucleotides are TGTGCCAGCAGCATAGGGACAGGGGCTGAAGCTTTCTTT. Translating it yields CASSIGTGAEAFF.

This clone was detected only a few times. This rearrangement joins TRBV24-1 to TRBJ2-2; 7 bases match TRBD2. The CDR3 covers 14 residues. Unmatched junction bases numbered 5, after V lost 5 bases and J lost 6 bases. Germline CDR1 KGHDR, CDR2 SFDVKD. As DNA, the CDR3 is TGTGCCACCAGTGTCGGGAGGATGGCCGGGGAGCTGTTTTTT. Protein: CATSVGRMAGELFF.

The genes are TRBV4-3 and TRBJ1-5; D unclear. Germline V gene lookup returns CDR1 LGHNA and CDR2 YSLEER. Trimming left V 3 bases short and J 0 bases short, with 9 bases between. This CDR3 is 15 amino acids long. CDR3 DNA: TGCGCCAGCAGCCACGGACTGAGTAGCAATCAGCCCCAGCATTTT. Encoded protein: CASSHGLSSNQPQHF.

This clone has just one count. The chain is built from TRBV14 and TRBJ2-1; 9 bases are a match to TRBD2. The germline CDR1 and CDR2 sequences are SGHDN and FVKESK. The junction had 16 bases not matched to a gene; V was cut back by 4 bases and J by 15 bases. This CDR3 has 15 residues. CDR3 sequence reads: CASSLAGTSPVGVFF. The CDR3 coding sequence is TGTGCCAGCAGCCTCGCCGGGACTAGCCCAGTAGGGGTGTTCTTC.

The chain employs TRBV30 and TRBJ2-7, with TRBD2 as a possible D gene (6 bases). V lost 3 bases to trimming and J lost 7 bases, with 16 bases between them. This CDR3 has 13 amino acids. CDR1 is GTSNPN and CDR2 is SVGIG in the germline V gene (reference sequence). The CDR3 is CAWSIHAGSEQYF. The CDR3 region has the DNA TGTGCCTGGAGCATTCATGCGGGAAGTGAGCAGTACTTC.

In this sample, this clone turned up once. The chain uses TRBV5-1 and TRBJ2-7, with TRBD2 as a possible D gene (5 bases). Germline assignment: CDR1 SGHRS and CDR2 YFSETQ. The CDR3 extends over 14 amino acids. Trimming cost V 2 bases and J 0 bases, with 9 bases left between them. DNA of the CDR3: TGCGCCAGCAGCTTCGAGGGATTCTCCTACGAGCAGTACTTC. Translated, it gives CASSFEGFSYEQYF. The whole variable domain, filled in from reference TRBV5-1 and TRBJ2-7, reads KAGVTQTPRYLIKTRGQQVTLSCSPISGHRSVSWYQQTPGQGLQFLFEYFSETQRNKGNFPGRFSGRQFSNSRSEMNVSTLELGDSALYLCASSFEGFSYEQYFGPGTRLTVT.

This clone came up once. The chain couples TRBV19 to TRBJ1-1; TRBD1 might be the D (6 bases). Between the trimmed V and J ends, which lost 8 bases and 8 bases, there was a span of 6 bases. The CDR3 totals 9 residues. Germline values: CDR1 LNHDA, CDR2 SQIVND (reference sequence). The CDR3 sequence is CASGTEAFF. For the CDR3, the DNA is TGTGCCAGTGGGACAGAAGCTTTCTTT. Looking up the rest from reference TRBV19 and TRBJ1-1 gives the full variable domain: DGGITQSPKYLFRKEGQNVTLSCEQNLNHDAMYWYRQDPGQGLRLIYYSQIVNDFQKGDIAEGYSVSREKKESFPLTVTSAQKNPTAFYLCASGTEAFFGQGTRLTVV.

This chain joins TRBV4-1 and TRBJ2-1; 7 nucleotides match TRBD1. The CDR3 loop spans 12 amino acids. Germline CDR1 is MGHRA and CDR2 is YSYEKL. J lost 10 bases, V lost 4 bases, and 4 bases had no gene match. The CDR3 region is CASSPQGNEQFF. In DNA form, the CDR3 reads TGCGCCAGCAGCCCACAGGGGAACGAGCAGTTCTTC.

The chain joins TRBV28 to TRBJ1-2; tentatively, D is TRBD1 (6 bases). With 6 bases removed from V and 3 bases from J, the gap between germline ends came to 11 bases. Germline V gene lookup returns CDR1 MDHEN and CDR2 SYDVKM. The CDR3 covers 13 residues. The CDR3 loop is CASSATGDYGYTF. CDR3 coding DNA: TGTGCCAGCAGCGCGACAGGCGACTATGGCTACACCTTC.

The chain employs TRBV7-6 and TRBJ2-5; a possible D gene is TRBD2 (5 bases). The ends were cut back, 1 base at V and 3 bases at J, with 15 bases in the middle. This CDR3 has 16 residues. Germline V gene lookup returns CDR1 SGHVS and CDR2 FNYEAQ. The CDR3: CASSLGPAVVKETQYF. The DNA for the CDR3 is TGTGCCAGCAGCTTAGGACCAGCGGTAGTTAAAGAGACCCAGTACTTC.

As for this clone: A read error may account for a junction end that differs from germline. This chain connects TRBV29-1 to TRBJ2-7; D is uncertain. Germline values: CDR1 SQVTM, CDR2 ANQGSEA. The CDR3 spans 13 residues. The CDR3 DNA follows: TGCAGCGTTGCACAAGGAGATGAATACGGGCAGTACTTC. The encoded protein is CSVAQGDEYGQYF.

The CDR3 loop reads CSVGPEGNEQFF. In DNA, the CDR3 is TGCAGCGTTGGCCCGGAGGGGAATGAGCAGTTCTTC. The V and J genes are TRBV29-1 and TRBJ2-1, with D possibly TRBD2 on 6 matching bases. V was cut by 4 bases and J by 7 bases, with 11 bases left in between. CDR1 is SQVTM, CDR2 ANQGSEA, per germline. The CDR3 runs to 12 residues.

The J gene is TRBJ2-5, the V gene TRBV4-1; weak D call: TRBD2 (6 bases). Germline V gene lookup returns CDR1 MGHRA and CDR2 YSYEKL. V was clipped by 1 base and J by 3 bases, with 9 bases between them. The CDR3 has 14 residues. CDR3 nucleotides: TGCGCCAGCAGCCAAGTATCGGGGGAAGAGACCCAGTACTTC. This gives the protein CASSQVSGEETQYF.

The rearrangement uses TRBV28 and TRBJ2-2, with 11 bases matching TRBD2. Germline CDR1 is MDHEN and CDR2 is SYDVKM. V gave up 2 bases and J gave up 4 bases; unmatched junction bases: 6. This CDR3 comprises 17 residues. CDR3 in amino acids: CASSLQTSGKFTGELFF. The CDR3 DNA reads TGTGCCAGCAGTTTACAGACTAGCGGGAAATTCACCGGGGAGCTGTTTTTT. The full variable domain, rest sourced from reference TRBV28 and TRBJ2-2, is DVKVTQSSRYLVKRTGEKVFLECVQDMDHENMFWYRQDPGLGLRLIYFSYDVKMKEKGDIPEGYSVSREKKERFSLILESASTNQTSMYLCASSLQTSGKFTGELFFGEGSRLTVL.

This clone has only one observation. The genes are TRBV7-3 and TRBJ2-2, with 7 bases lining up with TRBD1. Germline V CDR1 and CDR2: SGHTA, FQGTGA. The J segment lost 0 bases and the V segment lost 5 bases, leaving 6 bases of the junction unmatched. This CDR3 spans 16 amino acids. This CDR3 is CASSPTTGSNTGELFF. The CDR3 DNA sequence: TGTGCCAGCAGCCCCACGACAGGGTCGAACACCGGGGAGCTGTTTTTT. The whole variable domain, remainder taken from reference TRBV7-3 and TRBJ2-2, is GAGVSQTPSNKVTEKGKYVELRCDPISGHTALYWYRQSLGQGPEFLIYFQGTGAADDSGLPNDRFFAVRPEGSVSTLKIQRTERGDSAVYLCASSPTTGSNTGELFFGEGSRLTVL.

V gene TRBV6-5 combines with J gene TRBJ1-1; tentatively, D is TRBD1 (6 bases). Looked up from germline, CDR1 is MNHEY and CDR2 is SVGAGI. V was pared by 6 bases and J by 0 bases, with 14 bases between. There are 15 residues in the CDR3. CDR3 nucleotides: TGTGCCAGCAGCATGAACAGGGACATGAACACTGAAGCTTTCTTT. This gives the protein CASSMNRDMNTEAFF.

The chain's CDR3 is CASSLGQVYGYTF. The CDR3 DNA reads TGCGCCAGCAGCTTAGGACAGGTTTATGGCTACACCTTC. This sequence joins TRBV5-1 and TRBJ1-2; 7 positions agree with TRBD1. Unmatched junction bases numbered 3, after V lost 2 bases and J lost 5 bases. The CDR3 extends over 13 amino acids. Germline V gene sequence: CDR1 SGHRS, CDR2 YFSETQ.

This clone was detected only a few times. The chain recombines TRBV14 with TRBJ2-3; 10 bases map to TRBD2. Trimming took 4 bases from V and 7 from J; bases not matched to a gene: 5. CDR3 length: 14 amino acids. Germline loops: CDR1 SGHDN, CDR2 FVKESK. The CDR3 sequence: CASSLSGRRNTQYF. The CDR3 DNA is TGTGCCAGCAGCCTTAGCGGGAGGAGGAATACGCAGTATTTT. Full variable domain (outside the CDR3, taken from reference TRBV14 and TRBJ2-3): EAGVTQFPSHSVIEKGQTVTLRCDPISGHDNLYWYRRVMGKEIKFLLHFVKESKQDESGMPNNRFLAERTGGTYSTLKVQPAELEDSGVYFCASSLSGRRNTQYFGPGTRLTVL.

V usage is TRBV11-3 and J usage is TRBJ2-3, with a possible D match to TRBD1 (5 bases). The V end lost 5 bases, the J end lost 4 bases, and 10 bases lay between the germline ends. The CDR3 contains 13 residues. In germline, CDR1 is SGHNT, CDR2 YENEEA. CDR3 loop: CASSPGPPDTQYF. The CDR3 DNA is TGTGCCAGCAGCCCAGGGCCCCCAGATACGCAGTATTTT.

The V gene is TRBV5-1, the J gene TRBJ1-4; TRBD1 matches at 8 bases. CDR1 is SGHRS, CDR2 YFSETQ, per germline. V dropped 4 bases and J dropped 5; count of bases not matched to a gene: 7. This CDR3 is built from 15 residues. CDR3 sequence reads: CASSPGQGANEKLFF. CDR3 DNA: TGCGCCAGCAGCCCCGGACAGGGAGCAAATGAAAAACTGTTTTTT. Looking up the rest from reference TRBV5-1 and TRBJ1-4 gives the full variable domain: KAGVTQTPRYLIKTRGQQVTLSCSPISGHRSVSWYQQTPGQGLQFLFEYFSETQRNKGNFPGRFSGRQFSNSRSEMNVSTLELGDSALYLCASSPGQGANEKLFFGSGTQLSVL.

The DNA for the CDR3 is TGTGCCAGCAGCTTTCCACAGGGTACCTCTGGAAACACCATATATTTT. It specifies CASSFPQGTSGNTIYF. The chain has TRBV5-4 and TRBJ1-3, with a tentative D call TRBD1 (6 bases). In germline, CDR1 is SGHNT, CDR2 YYREEE (reference sequence). This CDR3 is built from 16 residues. V lost 2 bases to trimming and J lost 0 bases, with 12 bases between them.

This sequence joins TRBV29-1 and TRBJ2-5, with 7 bases aligning to TRBD2. Losses at the gene ends were 0 bases for V and 4 bases for J; bases not matched to a gene: 5. This CDR3 comprises 14 residues. Germline values: CDR1 SQVTM, CDR2 ANQGSEA. This CDR3 reads CSVEDAWGGETQYF. CDR3 bases: TGCAGCGTTGAAGATGCATGGGGGGGAGAGACCCAGTACTTC. Using reference TRBV29-1 and TRBJ2-5 for the parts outside the CDR3, the full variable domain is SAVISQKPSRDICQRGTSLTIQCQVDSQVTMMFWYRQQPGQSLTLIATANQGSEATYESGFVIDKFPISRPNLTFSTLTVSNMSPEDSSIYLCSVEDAWGGETQYFGPGTRLLVL.

This clone has only a few counts. V gene TRBV28 combines with J gene TRBJ1-2, with TRBD1 as a possible D gene (5 bases). V was clipped by 5 bases and J by 4 bases, with 14 bases between them. CDR1 and CDR2 from the germline V gene are MDHEN and SYDVKM. This CDR3 region has 14 residues. The chain's CDR3 is CASSPYRQSYGYTF. The CDR3 region has the DNA TGTGCCAGCAGTCCTTACCGACAGTCCTATGGCTACACCTTC.